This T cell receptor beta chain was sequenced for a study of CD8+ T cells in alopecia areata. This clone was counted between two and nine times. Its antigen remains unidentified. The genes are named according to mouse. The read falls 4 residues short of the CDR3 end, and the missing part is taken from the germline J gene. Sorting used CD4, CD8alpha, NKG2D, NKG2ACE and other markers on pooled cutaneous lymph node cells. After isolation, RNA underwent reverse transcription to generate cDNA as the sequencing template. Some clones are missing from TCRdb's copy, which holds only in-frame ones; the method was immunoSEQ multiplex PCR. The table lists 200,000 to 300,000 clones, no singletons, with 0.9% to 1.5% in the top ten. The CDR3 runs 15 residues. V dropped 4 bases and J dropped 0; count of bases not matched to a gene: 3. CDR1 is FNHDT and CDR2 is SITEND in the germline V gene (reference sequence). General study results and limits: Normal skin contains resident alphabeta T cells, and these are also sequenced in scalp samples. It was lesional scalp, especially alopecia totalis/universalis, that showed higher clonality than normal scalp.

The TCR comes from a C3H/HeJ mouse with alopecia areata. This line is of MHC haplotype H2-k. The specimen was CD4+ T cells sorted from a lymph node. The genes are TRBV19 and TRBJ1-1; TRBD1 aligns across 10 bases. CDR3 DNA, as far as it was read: TGTGCCAGCAGTCTCGGACAGGGGGCAAACACA. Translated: CASSLGQGANT. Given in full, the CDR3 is CASSLGQGANTEVFF.